Below, one TCR beta chain is given with its context. CDR1 and CDR2 from the germline V gene are SGHRS and YFSETQ. The V segment lost 5 bases and the J segment 6 bases; nucleotides outside the gene matches: 12. The CDR3 sequence is 15 residues long. Original handling: Amplifying reference gene primers gave estimates of nucleated cell counts. The table came from immunoSEQ multiplex PCR; TCRdb's copy has only in-frame clones and leaves some out. For V, J and clone size, that table is used; D and trimming come from the DNA. This table has approximately 450,000 clones, more than 85% appearing once. This sample was taken from a study of blood T cell repertoires in COVID-19. Study information: COVID-19 samples collected from the United States, Italy and Spain covered acute and convalescent phases.

Material for sequencing was peripheral blood. The V and J genes are TRBV5-1 and TRBJ2-5, with 8 bases matching TRBD2. The source of this sequence is a woman aged 25-40 years with acute or convalescent COVID-19. CDR3 amino acids: CASSLTSAVGKTQYF. The CDR3 DNA follows: TGCGCCAGCAGTTTGACTAGCGCCGTGGGTAAGACCCAGTACTTC.